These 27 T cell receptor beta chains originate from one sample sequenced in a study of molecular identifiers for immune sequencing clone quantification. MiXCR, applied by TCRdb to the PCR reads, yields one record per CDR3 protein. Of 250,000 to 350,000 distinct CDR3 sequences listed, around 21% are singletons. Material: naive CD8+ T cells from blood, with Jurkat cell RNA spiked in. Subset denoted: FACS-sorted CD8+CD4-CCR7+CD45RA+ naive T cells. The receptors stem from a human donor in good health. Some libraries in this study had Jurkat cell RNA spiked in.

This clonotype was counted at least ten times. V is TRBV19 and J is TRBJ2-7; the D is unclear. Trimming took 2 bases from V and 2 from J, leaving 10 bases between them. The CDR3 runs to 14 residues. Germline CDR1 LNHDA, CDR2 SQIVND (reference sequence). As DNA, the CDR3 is TGTGCCAGTAGTATAACTGGGCAGGCCTACGAGCAGTACTTC. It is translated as CASSITGQAYEQYF.

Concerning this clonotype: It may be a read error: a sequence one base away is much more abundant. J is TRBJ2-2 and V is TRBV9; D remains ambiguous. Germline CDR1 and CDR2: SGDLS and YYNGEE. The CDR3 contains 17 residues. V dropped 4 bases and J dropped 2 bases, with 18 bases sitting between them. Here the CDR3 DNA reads TGTGCCAGCAGCTCCCGTCGAGGCAGGCCTAACACCGGGGAGCTGTTTTTT. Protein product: CASSSRRGRPNTGELFF.

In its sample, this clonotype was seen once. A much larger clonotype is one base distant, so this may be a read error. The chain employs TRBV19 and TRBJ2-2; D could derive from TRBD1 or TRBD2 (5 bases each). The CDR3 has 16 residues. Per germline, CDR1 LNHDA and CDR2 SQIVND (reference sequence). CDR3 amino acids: CTSSIGQGRDAGELFF. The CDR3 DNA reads TGTACCAGTAGTATTGGGCAGGGTCGGGACGCCGGGGAGCTGTTTTTT.

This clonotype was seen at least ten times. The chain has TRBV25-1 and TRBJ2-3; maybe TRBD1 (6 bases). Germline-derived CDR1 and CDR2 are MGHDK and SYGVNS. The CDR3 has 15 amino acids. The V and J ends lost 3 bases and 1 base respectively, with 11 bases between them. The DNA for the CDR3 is TGTGCCAGCAGTGACCGGACAGCCCGCACAGATACGCAGTATTTT. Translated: CASSDRTARTDTQYF.

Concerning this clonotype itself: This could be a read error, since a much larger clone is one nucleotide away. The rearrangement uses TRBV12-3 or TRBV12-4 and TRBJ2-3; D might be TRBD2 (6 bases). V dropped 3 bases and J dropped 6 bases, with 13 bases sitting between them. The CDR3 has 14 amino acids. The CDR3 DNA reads TGTGCCAGCAGTTTTGACGGGGGAGCGGATACGCAGTATTTT. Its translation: CASSFDGGADTQYF.

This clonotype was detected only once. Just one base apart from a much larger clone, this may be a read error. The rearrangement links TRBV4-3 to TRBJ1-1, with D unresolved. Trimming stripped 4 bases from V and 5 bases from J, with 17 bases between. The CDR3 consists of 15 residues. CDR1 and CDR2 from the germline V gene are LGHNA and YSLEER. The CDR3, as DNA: TGCGCCAGCAGCCCCCTTTCGATTTCGGGTACTGAAGCTTTCTTT. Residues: CASSPLSISGTEAFF.

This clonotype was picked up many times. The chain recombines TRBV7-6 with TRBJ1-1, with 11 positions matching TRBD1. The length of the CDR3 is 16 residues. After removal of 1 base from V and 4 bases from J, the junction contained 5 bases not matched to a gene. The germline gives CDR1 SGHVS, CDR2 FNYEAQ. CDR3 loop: CASSLGAGQGATEAFF. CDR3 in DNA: TGTGCCAGCAGCTTAGGCGCAGGACAGGGGGCCACTGAAGCTTTCTTT. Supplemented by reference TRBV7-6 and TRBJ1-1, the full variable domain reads GAGVSQSPRYKVTKRGQDVALRCDPISGHVSLYWYRQALGQGPEFLTYFNYEAQQDKSGLPNDRFSAERPEGSISTLTIQRTEQRDSAMYRCASSLGAGQGATEAFFGQGTRLTVV.

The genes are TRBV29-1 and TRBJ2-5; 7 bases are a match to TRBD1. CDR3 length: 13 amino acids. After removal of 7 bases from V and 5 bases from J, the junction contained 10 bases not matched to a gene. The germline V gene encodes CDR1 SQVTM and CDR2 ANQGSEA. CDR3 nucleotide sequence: TGCAGCGCTGACAGGGTTTCTTGGGAGACCCAGTACTTC. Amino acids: CSADRVSWETQYF.

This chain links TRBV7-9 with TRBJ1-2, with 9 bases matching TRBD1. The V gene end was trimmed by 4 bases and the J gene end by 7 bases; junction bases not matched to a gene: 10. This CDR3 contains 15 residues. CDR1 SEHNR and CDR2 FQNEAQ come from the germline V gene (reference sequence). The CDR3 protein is CASSWVPGQGLGYTF. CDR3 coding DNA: TGTGCCAGCAGCTGGGTTCCGGGACAGGGTCTTGGCTACACCTTC.

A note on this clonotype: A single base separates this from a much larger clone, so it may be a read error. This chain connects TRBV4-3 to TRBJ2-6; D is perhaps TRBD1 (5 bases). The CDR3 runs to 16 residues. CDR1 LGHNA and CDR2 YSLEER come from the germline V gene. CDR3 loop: CTSSPTDSLGANVLTF. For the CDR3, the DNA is TGCACCAGCAGCCCAACAGACAGTCTAGGGGCCAACGTCCTGACTTTC.

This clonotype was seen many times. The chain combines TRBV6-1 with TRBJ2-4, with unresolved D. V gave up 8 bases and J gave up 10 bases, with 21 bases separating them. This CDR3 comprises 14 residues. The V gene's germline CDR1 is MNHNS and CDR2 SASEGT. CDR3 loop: CASGDWSGPSIQYF. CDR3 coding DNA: TGTGCCAGCGGGGATTGGTCTGGCCCATCGATTCAGTACTTC.

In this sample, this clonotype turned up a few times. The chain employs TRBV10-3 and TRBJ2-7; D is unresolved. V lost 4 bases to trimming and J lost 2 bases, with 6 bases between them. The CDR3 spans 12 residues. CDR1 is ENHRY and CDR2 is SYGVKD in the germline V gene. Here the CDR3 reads CAISGDTYEQYF. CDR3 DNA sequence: TGTGCCATCAGTGGGGATACCTACGAGCAGTACTTC.

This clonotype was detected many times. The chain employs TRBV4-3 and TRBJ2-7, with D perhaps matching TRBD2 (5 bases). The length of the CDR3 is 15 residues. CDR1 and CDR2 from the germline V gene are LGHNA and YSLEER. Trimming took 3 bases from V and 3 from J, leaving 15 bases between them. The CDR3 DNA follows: TGCGCCAGCAGCCAGGGTCTAGCCGAGGGCTACGAGCAGTACTTC. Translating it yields CASSQGLAEGYEQYF.

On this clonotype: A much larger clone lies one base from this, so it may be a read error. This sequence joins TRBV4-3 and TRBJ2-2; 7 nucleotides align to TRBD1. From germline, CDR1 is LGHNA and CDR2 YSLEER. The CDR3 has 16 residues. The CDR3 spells CASSRVPGTDTGEPFF. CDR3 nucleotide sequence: TGCGCCAGCAGCCGGGTGCCCGGGACAGACACCGGGGAGCCGTTTTTT.

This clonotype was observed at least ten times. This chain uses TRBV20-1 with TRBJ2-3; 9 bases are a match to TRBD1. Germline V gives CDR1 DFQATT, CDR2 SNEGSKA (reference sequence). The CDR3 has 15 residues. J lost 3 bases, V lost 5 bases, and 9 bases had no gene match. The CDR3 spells CSARKVQGATDTQYF. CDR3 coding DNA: TGCAGTGCTCGAAAAGTACAGGGGGCAACAGATACGCAGTATTTT.

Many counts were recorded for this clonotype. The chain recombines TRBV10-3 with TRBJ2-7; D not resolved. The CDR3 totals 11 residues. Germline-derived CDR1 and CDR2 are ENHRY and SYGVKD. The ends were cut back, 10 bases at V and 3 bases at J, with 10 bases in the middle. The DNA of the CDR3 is TGTGCCACCAGATATGGCTACGAGCAGTACTTC. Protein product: CATRYGYEQYF.

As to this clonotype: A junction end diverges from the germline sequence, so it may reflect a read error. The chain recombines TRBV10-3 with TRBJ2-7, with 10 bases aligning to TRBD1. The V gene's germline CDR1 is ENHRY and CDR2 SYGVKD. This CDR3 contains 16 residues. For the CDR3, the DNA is TGTGCCATCAGTGAGTCGAGAGGGACAGGGGCCTACGTGCAGTACTTC. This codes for CAISESRGTGAYVQYF.

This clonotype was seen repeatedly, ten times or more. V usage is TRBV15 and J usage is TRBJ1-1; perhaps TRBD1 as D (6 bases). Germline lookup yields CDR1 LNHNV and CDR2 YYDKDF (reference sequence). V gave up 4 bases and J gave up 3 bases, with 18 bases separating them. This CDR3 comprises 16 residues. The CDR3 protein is CATSIVGGLRDTEAFF. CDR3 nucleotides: TGTGCCACCAGCATAGTAGGGGGGCTCCGGGACACTGAAGCTTTCTTT.

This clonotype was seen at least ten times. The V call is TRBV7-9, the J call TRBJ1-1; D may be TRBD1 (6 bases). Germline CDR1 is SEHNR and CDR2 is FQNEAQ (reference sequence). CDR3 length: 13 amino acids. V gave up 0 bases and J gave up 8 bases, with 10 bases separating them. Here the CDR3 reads CASSLAGALEAFF. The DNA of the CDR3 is TGTGCCAGCAGCTTAGCGGGGGCACTAGAAGCTTTCTTT.

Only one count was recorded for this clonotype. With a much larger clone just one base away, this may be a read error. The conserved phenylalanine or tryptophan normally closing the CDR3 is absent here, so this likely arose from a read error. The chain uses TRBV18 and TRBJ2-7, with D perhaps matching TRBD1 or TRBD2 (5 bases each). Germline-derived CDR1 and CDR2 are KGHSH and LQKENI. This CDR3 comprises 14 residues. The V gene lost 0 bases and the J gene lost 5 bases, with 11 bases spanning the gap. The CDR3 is CASSPPGPVHEQYS. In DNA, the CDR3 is TGTGCCAGCTCACCACCGGGACCCGTCCACGAGCAGTACTCC.

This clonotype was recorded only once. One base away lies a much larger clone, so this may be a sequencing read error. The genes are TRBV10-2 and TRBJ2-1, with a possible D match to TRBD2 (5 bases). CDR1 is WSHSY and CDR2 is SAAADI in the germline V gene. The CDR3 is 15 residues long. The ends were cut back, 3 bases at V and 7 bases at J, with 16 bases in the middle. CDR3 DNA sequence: TGCGCCAGCAGTGATGTGTTCGAGGGTAAGAATGAGCAGTTCTTC. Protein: CASSDVFEGKNEQFF.

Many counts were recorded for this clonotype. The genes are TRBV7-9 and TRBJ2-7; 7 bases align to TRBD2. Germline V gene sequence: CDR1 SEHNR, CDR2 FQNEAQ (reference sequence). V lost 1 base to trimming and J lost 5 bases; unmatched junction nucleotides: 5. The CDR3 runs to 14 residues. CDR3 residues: CASSLDGGSHEQYF. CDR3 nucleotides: TGTGCCAGCAGCTTAGACGGGGGGAGCCACGAGCAGTACTTC. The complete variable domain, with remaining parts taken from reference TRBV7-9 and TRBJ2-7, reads DTGVSQNPRHKITKRGQNVTFRCDPISEHNRLYWYRQTLGQGPEFLTYFQNEAQLEKSRLLSDRFSAERPKGSFSTLEIQRTEQGDSAMYLCASSLDGGSHEQYFGPGTRLTVT.

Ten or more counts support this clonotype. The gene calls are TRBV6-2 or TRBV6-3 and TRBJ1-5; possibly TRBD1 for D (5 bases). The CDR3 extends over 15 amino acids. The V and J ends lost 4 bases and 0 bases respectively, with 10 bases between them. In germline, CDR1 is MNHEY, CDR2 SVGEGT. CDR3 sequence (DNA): TGTGCCAGCAGTTTAGACAGCTATAGCAATCAGCCCCAGCATTTT. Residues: CASSLDSYSNQPQHF.

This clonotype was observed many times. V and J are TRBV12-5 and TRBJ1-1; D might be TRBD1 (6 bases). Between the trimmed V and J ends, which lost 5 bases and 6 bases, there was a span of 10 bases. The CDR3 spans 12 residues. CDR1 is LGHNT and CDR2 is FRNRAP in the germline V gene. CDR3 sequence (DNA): TGTGCTAGTGGTATCGAGGGGGCTGAAGCTTTCTTT. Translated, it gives CASGIEGAEAFF.

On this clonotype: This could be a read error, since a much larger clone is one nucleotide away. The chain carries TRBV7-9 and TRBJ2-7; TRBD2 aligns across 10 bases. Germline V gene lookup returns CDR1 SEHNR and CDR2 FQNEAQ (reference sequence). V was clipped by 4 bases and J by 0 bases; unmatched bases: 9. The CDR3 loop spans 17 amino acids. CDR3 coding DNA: TGTGCCAGCAGCTCACCGGGACTAGCGTGTAGCTCCTACGAGCAGTACTTC. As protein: CASSSPGLACSSYEQYF.

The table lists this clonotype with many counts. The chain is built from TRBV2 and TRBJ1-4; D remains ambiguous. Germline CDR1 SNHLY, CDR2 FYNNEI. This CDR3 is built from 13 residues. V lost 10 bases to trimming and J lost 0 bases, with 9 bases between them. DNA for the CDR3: TGTGCCACCCAGGAGGCAACTAATGAAAAACTGTTTTTT. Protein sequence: CATQEATNEKLFF. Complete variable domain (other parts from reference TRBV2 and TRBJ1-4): EPEVTQTPSHQVTQMGQEVILRCVPISNHLYFYWYRQILGQKVEFLVSFYNNEISEKSEIFDDQFSVERPDGSNFTLKIRSTKLEDSAMYFCATQEATNEKLFFGSGTQLSVL.

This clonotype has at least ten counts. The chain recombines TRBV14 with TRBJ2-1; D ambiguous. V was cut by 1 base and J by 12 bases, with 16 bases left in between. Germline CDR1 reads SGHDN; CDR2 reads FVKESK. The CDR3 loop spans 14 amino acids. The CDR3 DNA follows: TGTGCCAGCAGCCAAGTCCCCGAACCTATTGGGCAGTTCTTC. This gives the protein CASSQVPEPIGQFF.